These T cell receptor beta chains were read from a single sample in a study of blood T cell repertoires in COVID-19. This table comes from immunoSEQ multiplex PCR, and its TCRdb copy is limited to in-frame clones, with some not included. The data show 320,000 or so clones, 85% seen once. Source material: PBMCs or T cells enriched from blood (not recorded which). The receptors were sampled from a woman aged 25 to 39 who had been exposed to COVID-19. Each CDR3 is given with its conserved first and last residue. A D gene is named only where the DNA matches it firmly. The size field is filled for only some rows; it gives once, few, many or a size class.

TRBV12-5	.	.	TRBJ1-6	TGTGCTAGTGGTTTAGAGCCTGATTCACCCCTCCACTTT	CASGLEPDSPLHF
TRBV4-1	.	TRBD2	TRBJ2-7	TGCGCCAGCAGCCAAGTGGTTCGTGCGGGAGGAAAAACCTACGAGCAGTACTTC	CASSQVVRAGGKTYEQYF
TRBV12-3/TRBV12-4	.	.	TRBJ1-5	TGTGCCAGCAGTTTAACGGGGATTCAGCCCCAGCATTTT	CASSLTGIQPQHF
TRBV27	.	.	TRBJ1-1	TGTGCCAGCAGTTTAATCAGGGACACTGAAGCTTTCTTT	CASSLIRDTEAFF
TRBV7-3	.	.	TRBJ2-1	TGTGCCAGCAGCCCCAATCTCGGGTTCTACAATGAGCAGTTCTTC	CASSPNLGFYNEQFF
TRBV7-2	.	TRBD1	TRBJ1-1	TGTGCCAGCAGCTTAACAAGCGGGGACAGGGGAGCTTTCTTT	CASSLTSGDRGAFF
TRBV5-4	.	TRBD2	TRBJ2-7	TGTGCCAGCGCCAGGGGGACTAGCGGGTCCTACGAGCAGTACTTC	CASARGTSGSYEQYF
TRBV7-9	.	.	TRBJ1-1	TGTGCCAGCAGACCGGGACAAAGATCTACCGATGAAGCTTTCTTT	CASRPGQRSTDEAFF
TRBV28	.	.	TRBJ1-1	TGTGCCAGCAAAACAACCGGGTCAAGGGGTGCTTTCTTT	CASKTTGSRGAFF
TRBV7-3	once	TRBD1	TRBJ2-3	TGTGCCAGCAGCCTGGGACAGGGGCTTCCGACACTGGATACGCAGTATTTT	CASSLGQGLPTLDTQYF
TRBV7-9	.	.	TRBJ2-2	TGTGCCGTCCCTGAGGGAGTTATCGGGGAGCTGTTTTTT	CAVPEGVIGELFF
TRBV28	.	.	TRBJ1-1	TGTGCCAGCAGTTTAGGTGGGGAGGGTATGAACACTGAAGCTTTCTTT	CASSLGGEGMNTEAFF
TRBV30	.	TRBD2	TRBJ2-1	TGTGCCTTAACTAGCGGGGGGGCCAATGAGCAGTTCTTC	CALTSGGANEQFF
TRBV27	.	TRBD1	TRBJ2-7	TGTGCCAGCAGTTCTCTGACAGGGGAGACCGAGCAGTACTTC	CASSSLTGETEQYF
TRBV5-1	.	TRBD2	TRBJ2-7	TGCGCCAGCAGCTTGGAGGCGGGAGGGGGCTACGAGCAGTACTTC	CASSLEAGGGYEQYF
TRBV10-1	.	TRBD1	TRBJ2-7	TGCGCCAGCAGTGAGTCGGGGACAGGTGCGGGCGAGCAGTACTTC	CASSESGTGAGEQYF
TRBV30	.	TRBD1	TRBJ1-3	TGTGCCTGGAGTGGAGGGGGCCCCTCTGGAAACACCATATATTTT	CAWSGGGPSGNTIYF
TRBV18	.	TRBD1	TRBJ1-3	TGTGCCAGCTCACCTCCTCCCGGGACAGGGGCCTCAAACACCATATATTTT	CASSPPPGTGASNTIYF
TRBV19	.	.	TRBJ2-6	TGTGCCAGTAGTACCTTGACCCTCCTAGACTCTGGGGCCAACGTCCTGACTTTC	CASSTLTLLDSGANVLTF
TRBV5-4	.	.	TRBJ2-3	TGTGCCAGCAGCCCTACAGGGACGACTAGCACAGATACGCAGTATTTT	CASSPTGTTSTDTQYF
TRBV7-3	.	TRBD1	TRBJ2-7	TGTGCCAGCAGCAGGGACAGGCACAACGAGCAGTACTTC	CASSRDRHNEQYF
TRBV10-3	.	.	TRBJ2-7	TGTGCCATCAGTGGAGGGAATTACGAGCAGTACTTC	CAISGGNYEQYF
TRBV4-1	once	.	TRBJ2-5	TGCGCCAGCAGCCAAGAAGACACGTCCTGGGAGACCCAGTACTTC	CASSQEDTSWETQYF
TRBV10-3	.	.	TRBJ2-5	TGTGCCATCAGGGACAGCCAACAAGAGACCCAGTACTTC	CAIRDSQQETQYF
TRBV11-2	.	TRBD1	TRBJ1-2	TGTGCCAGCAGCCCAATAGGAGGACAGGGATATGGCTACACCTTC	CASSPIGGQGYGYTF
TRBV4-1	.	.	TRBJ2-1	TGCGCCAGCAGCCAAGTGAGCCGGGACTACAATGAGCAGTTCTTC	CASSQVSRDYNEQFF
TRBV5-1	.	.	TRBJ1-6	TGCGCCAGCGGAGAGACAGGTTCAACTCCACCCCTCCACTTT	CASGETGSTPPLHF
TRBV28	.	.	TRBJ1-2	TGTGCCAGCAGTTTATCGGTGGGGAGGAGAGGCTACACCTTC	CASSLSVGRRGYTF
TRBV6-1	.	TRBD2	TRBJ2-7	TGTGCCAGCAGTGAAGCGCTCCTAGCGGGACCATTCTCCTACGAGCAGTACTTC	CASSEALLAGPFSYEQYF
TRBV28	.	.	TRBJ2-7	TGTGCCAGCCTTGGTAGCGGTAGATTATACGAGCAGTACTTC	CASLGSGRLYEQYF
TRBV7-2	.	.	TRBJ1-1	TGTGCCAGCAGCCTAGAACAGGGTGGAGTGGCTTTCTTT	CASSLEQGGVAFF
TRBV24-1	.	TRBD2	TRBJ2-3	TGTGCCACCAGTGATTTAGGGGGGACTAGCATCTCAGATACGCAGTATTTT	CATSDLGGTSISDTQYF
TRBV6-2/TRBV6-3	.	TRBD2	TRBJ2-1	TGTGCCAGCAGCGCGGGGGGCATTTACAATGAGCAGTTCTTC	CASSAGGIYNEQFF
TRBV28	.	.	TRBJ1-1	TGTGCCAGCAGTTCCAGCGGAGGGCCGAACACTGAAGCTTTCTTT	CASSSSGGPNTEAFF
TRBV6-4	.	TRBD1	TRBJ2-2	TGTGCCAGCGGGACAGGGGGCACCGGGGAGCTGTTTTTT	CASGTGGTGELFF
TRBV28	.	TRBD2	TRBJ2-3	TGTGCCAGCAGTCCTCCTCTCGGCGGGAGAATAAGTACGCAGTATTTT	CASSPPLGGRISTQYF